This T cell receptor beta chain appears in the sequencing data of a study of blood T cell repertoires in COVID-19. Study-level background: PBMCs, B-cell-depleted T cells, or T cells were the source of the cDNA or gDNA that made up the material.

Methods used by the authors: Estimation of nucleated cell counts relied on the amplification of reference gene primers. Clones were read by immunoSEQ multiplex PCR, and TCRdb kept only the in-frame ones, dropping some. The V and J calls and clone size were taken over from that table, and D and trimming were inferred from the DNA. The top ten hold 8.3% of the sample, which has 150,000 to 180,000 clones, more than 75% seen once. This clone was seen more than once but under ten times. The sample carries other DNA sequences with the same CDR3. This CDR3 region has 13 residues. In germline, CDR1 is MNHEY, CDR2 SMNVEV (reference sequence). V gave up 3 bases and J gave up 5 bases, with 9 bases separating them.

The sequencing input was peripheral blood. The sequence was obtained from a woman in her sixties or seventies with COVID-19, enrolled during active disease. V usage is TRBV27 and J usage is TRBJ2-3; D is unclear. The CDR3 coding sequence is TGTGCCAGCAGTTTGAGAGAAAGAGATACGCAGTATTTT. Translated, it gives CASSLRERDTQYF.